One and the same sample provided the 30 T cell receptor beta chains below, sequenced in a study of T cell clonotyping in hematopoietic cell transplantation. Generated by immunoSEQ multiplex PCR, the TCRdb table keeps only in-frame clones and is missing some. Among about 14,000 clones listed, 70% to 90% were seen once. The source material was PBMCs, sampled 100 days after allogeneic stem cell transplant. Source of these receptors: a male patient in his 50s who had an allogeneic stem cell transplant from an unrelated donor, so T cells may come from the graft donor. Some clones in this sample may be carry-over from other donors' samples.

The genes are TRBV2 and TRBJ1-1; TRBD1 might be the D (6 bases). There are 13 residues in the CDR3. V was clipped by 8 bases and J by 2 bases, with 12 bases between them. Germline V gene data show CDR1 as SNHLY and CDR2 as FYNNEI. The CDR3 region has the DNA TGTGCCAGCGGATGGACAGTAAACACTGAAGCTTTCTTT. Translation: CASGWTVNTEAFF.

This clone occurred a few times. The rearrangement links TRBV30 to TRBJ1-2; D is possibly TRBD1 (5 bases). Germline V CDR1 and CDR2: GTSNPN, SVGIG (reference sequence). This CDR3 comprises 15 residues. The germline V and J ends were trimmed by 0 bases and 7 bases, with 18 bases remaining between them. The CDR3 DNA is TGTGCCTGGAGTGTAAGAGACAGAGATCATCGTGGCTACACCTTC. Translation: CAWSVRDRDHRGYTF.

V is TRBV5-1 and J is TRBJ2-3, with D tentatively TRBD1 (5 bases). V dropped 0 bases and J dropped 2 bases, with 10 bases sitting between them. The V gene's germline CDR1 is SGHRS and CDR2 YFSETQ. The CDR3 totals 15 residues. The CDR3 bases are TGCGCCAGCAGCTTGGGACAGATTTTCACAGATACGCAGTATTTT. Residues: CASSLGQIFTDTQYF. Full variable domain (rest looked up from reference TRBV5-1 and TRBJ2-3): KAGVTQTPRYLIKTRGQQVTLSCSPISGHRSVSWYQQTPGQGLQFLFEYFSETQRNKGNFPGRFSGRQFSNSRSEMNVSTLELGDSALYLCASSLGQIFTDTQYFGPGTRLTVL.

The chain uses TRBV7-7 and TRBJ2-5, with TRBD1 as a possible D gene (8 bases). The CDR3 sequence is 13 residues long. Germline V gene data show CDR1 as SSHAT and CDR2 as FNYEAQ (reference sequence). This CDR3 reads CASGPRGLETQYF. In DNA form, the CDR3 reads TGTGCTAGCGGGCCCAGGGGGCTAGAGACCCAGTACTTC. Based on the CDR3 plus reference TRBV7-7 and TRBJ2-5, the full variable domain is GAGVSQSPRYKVTKRGQDVTLRCDPISSHATLYWYQQALGQGPEFLTYFNYEAQPDKSGLPSDRFSAERPEGSISTLTIQRTEQRDSAMYRCASGPRGLETQYFGPGTRLLVL.

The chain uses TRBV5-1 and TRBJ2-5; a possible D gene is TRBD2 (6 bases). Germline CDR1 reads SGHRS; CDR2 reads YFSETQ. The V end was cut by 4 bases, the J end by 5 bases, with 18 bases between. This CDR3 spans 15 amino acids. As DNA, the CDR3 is TGCGCCAGCAGCCGGTTAAGACTAGAGGGCGAGACCCAGTACTTC. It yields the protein CASSRLRLEGETQYF.

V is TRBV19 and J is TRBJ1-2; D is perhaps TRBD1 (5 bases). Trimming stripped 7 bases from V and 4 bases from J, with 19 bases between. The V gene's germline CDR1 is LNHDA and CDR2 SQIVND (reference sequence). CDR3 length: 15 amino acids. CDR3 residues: CASTDRGVGVYGYTF. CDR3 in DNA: TGTGCCAGTACCGACCGAGGGGTGGGCGTCTATGGCTACACCTTC.

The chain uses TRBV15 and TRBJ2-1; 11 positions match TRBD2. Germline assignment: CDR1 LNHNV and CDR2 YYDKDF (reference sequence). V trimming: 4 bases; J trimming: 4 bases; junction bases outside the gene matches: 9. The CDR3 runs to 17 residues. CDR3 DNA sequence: TGTGCCACCAGCAACGAAATAGCGGGAGGGTTATACAATGAGCAGTTCTTC. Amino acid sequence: CATSNEIAGGLYNEQFF.

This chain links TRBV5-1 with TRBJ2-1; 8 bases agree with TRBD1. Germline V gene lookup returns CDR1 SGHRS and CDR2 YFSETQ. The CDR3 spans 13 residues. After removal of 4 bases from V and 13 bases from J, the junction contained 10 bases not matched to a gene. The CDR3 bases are TGCGCCAGCAGCAACTATACAGGGGGAGGTCAGTTCTTC. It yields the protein CASSNYTGGGQFF.

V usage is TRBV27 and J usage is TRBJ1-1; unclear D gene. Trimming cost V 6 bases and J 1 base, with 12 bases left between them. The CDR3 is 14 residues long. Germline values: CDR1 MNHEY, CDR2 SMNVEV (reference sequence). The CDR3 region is CASRASVANTEAFF. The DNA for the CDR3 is TGTGCCAGCAGGGCTAGCGTCGCGAACACTGAAGCTTTCTTT.

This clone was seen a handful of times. Here the CDR3 reads CAWNDWTEAFF. In DNA, the CDR3 is TGTGCCTGGAACGATTGGACTGAAGCTTTCTTT. The gene calls are TRBV30 and TRBJ1-1; no firm D call. Germline V gene sequence: CDR1 GTSNPN, CDR2 SVGIG (reference sequence). The CDR3 is 11 amino acids. V gave up 4 bases and J gave up 5 bases, with 8 bases separating them.

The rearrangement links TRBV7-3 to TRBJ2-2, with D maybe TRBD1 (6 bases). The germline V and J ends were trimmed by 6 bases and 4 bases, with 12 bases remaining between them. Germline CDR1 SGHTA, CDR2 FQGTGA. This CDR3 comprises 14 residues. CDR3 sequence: CASRAGARTGELFF. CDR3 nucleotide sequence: TGTGCCAGCAGGGCAGGGGCCCGCACCGGGGAGCTGTTTTTT.

The CDR3 coding sequence is TGCAGTGCTAGAGGGAATTCACCCCTCCACTTT. Amino acid sequence: CSARGNSPLHF. The V call is TRBV20-1, the J call TRBJ1-6; the D is unclear. Germline V gives CDR1 DFQATT, CDR2 SNEGSKA (reference sequence). V was cut by 1 base and J by 7 bases, with 2 bases left in between. CDR3 length: 11 residues.

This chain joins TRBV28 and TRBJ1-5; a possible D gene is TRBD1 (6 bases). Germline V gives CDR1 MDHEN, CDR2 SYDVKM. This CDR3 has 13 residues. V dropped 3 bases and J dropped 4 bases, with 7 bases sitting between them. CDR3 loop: CASSFQGNQPQHF. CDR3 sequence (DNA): TGTGCCAGCAGTTTTCAGGGGAATCAGCCCCAGCATTTT. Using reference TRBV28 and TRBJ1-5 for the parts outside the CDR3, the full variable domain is DVKVTQSSRYLVKRTGEKVFLECVQDMDHENMFWYRQDPGLGLRLIYFSYDVKMKEKGDIPEGYSVSREKKERFSLILESASTNQTSMYLCASSFQGNQPQHFGDGTRLSIL.

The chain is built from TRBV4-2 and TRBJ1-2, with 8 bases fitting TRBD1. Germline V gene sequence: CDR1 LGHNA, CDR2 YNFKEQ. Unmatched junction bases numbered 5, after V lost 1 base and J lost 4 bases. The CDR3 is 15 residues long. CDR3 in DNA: TGTGCCAGCAGCCAAGGAGGACAGGGAGGCTATGGCTACACCTTC. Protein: CASSQGGQGGYGYTF.

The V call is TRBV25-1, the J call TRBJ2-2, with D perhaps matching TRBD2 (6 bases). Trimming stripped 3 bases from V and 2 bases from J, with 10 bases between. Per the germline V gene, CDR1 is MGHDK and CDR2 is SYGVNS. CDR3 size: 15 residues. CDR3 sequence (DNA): TGTGCCAGCAGTGACCGGGACTCCAACACCGGGGAGCTGTTTTTT. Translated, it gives CASSDRDSNTGELFF.

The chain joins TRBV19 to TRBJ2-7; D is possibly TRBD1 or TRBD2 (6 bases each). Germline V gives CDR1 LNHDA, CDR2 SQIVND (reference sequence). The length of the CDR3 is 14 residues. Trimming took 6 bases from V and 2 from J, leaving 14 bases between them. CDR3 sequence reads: CASRRSRGPYEQYF. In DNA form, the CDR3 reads TGTGCCAGTAGGCGAAGTCGGGGGCCCTACGAGCAGTACTTC.

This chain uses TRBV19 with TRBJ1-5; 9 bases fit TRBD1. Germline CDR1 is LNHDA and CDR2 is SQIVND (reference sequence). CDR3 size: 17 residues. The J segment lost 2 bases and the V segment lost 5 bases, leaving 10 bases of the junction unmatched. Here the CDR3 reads CASSAVQGAGGNQPQHF. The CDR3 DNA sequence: TGTGCCAGTAGTGCTGTACAGGGGGCGGGGGGCAATCAGCCCCAGCATTTT.

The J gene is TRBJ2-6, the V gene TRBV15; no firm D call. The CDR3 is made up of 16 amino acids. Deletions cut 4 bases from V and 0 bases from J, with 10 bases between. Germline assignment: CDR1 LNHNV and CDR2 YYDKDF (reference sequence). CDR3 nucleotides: TGTGCCACCAGCAATCCACAGCGCTCTGGGGCCAACGTCCTGACTTTC. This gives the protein CATSNPQRSGANVLTF.

CDR3 DNA: TGTGCCAGCAGCTCTTTCCGGGACTTAAGGTCCGACACTGAAGCTTTCTTT. It codes for CASSSFRDLRSDTEAFF. The rearrangement joins TRBV5-6 to TRBJ1-1, with a possible D match to TRBD1 (5 bases). The CDR3 consists of 17 residues. V lost 3 bases to trimming and J lost 3 bases, with 21 bases between them. Germline V gene lookup returns CDR1 SGHDT and CDR2 YYEEEE.

The CDR3 DNA reads TGTGCCTGGAGCCCCGGAATGGAGACCCAGTACTTC. Encoded protein: CAWSPGMETQYF. V gene TRBV30 combines with J gene TRBJ2-5; no clear D. CDR1 and CDR2 (germline): GTSNPN, SVGIG (reference sequence). The CDR3 runs 12 residues. With 3 bases removed from V and 5 bases from J, the gap between germline ends came to 10 bases.

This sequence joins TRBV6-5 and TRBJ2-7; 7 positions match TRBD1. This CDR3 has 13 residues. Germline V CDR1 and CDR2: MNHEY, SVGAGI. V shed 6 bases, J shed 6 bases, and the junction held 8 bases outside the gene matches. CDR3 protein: CASSLRQGGEQYF. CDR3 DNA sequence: TGTGCCAGCAGCCTAAGACAGGGCGGCGAGCAGTACTTC.

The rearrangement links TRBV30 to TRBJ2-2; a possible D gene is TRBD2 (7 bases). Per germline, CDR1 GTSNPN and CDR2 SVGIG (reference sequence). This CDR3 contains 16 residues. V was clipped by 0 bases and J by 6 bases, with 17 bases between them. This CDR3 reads CAWSVAGGAMSGELFF. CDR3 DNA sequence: TGTGCCTGGAGTGTGGCTGGGGGGGCCATGTCCGGGGAGCTGTTTTTT.

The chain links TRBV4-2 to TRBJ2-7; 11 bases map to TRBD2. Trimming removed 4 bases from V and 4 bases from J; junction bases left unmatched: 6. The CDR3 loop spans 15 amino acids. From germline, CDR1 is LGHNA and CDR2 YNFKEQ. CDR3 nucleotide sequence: TGTGCCAGCAGCCCTACTAGCGGGAGTACGTACGAGCAGTACTTC. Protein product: CASSPTSGSTYEQYF.

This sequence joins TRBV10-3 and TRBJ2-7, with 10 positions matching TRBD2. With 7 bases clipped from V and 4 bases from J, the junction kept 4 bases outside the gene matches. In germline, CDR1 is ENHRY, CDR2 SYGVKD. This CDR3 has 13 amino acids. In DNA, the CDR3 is TGTGCCATCACCCCTAGCGGGGGATACGAGCAGTACTTC. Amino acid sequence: CAITPSGGYEQYF.

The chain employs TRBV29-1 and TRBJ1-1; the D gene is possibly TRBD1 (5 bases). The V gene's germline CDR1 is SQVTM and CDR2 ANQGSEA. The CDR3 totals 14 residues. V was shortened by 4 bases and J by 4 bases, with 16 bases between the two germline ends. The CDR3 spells CSVGGVGVGTEAFF. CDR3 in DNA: TGCAGCGTTGGAGGAGTGGGGGTCGGCACTGAAGCTTTCTTT.

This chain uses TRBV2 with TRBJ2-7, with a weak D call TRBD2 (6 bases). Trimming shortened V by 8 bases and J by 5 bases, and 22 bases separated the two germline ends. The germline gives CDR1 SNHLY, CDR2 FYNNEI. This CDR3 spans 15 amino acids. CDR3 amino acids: CASALPPGAADEQYF. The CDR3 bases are TGTGCCAGCGCACTCCCCCCGGGAGCCGCGGACGAGCAGTACTTC. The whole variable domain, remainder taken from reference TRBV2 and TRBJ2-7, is EPEVTQTPSHQVTQMGQEVILRCVPISNHLYFYWYRQILGQKVEFLVSFYNNEISEKSEIFDDQFSVERPDGSNFTLKIRSTKLEDSAMYFCASALPPGAADEQYFGPGTRLTVT.

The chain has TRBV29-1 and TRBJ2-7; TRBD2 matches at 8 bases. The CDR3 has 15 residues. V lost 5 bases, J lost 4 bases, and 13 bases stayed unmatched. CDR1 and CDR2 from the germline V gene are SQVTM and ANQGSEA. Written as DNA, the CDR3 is TGCAGCGTTTGGAGAAGCGGACTAGCTGGTTACGAGCAGTACTTC. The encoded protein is CSVWRSGLAGYEQYF.

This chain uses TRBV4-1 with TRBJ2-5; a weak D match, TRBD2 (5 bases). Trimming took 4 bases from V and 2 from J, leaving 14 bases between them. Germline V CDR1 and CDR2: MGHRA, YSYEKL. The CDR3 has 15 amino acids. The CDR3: CASSPDGMPQETQYF. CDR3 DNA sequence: TGCGCCAGCAGCCCGGACGGGATGCCTCAAGAGACCCAGTACTTC.

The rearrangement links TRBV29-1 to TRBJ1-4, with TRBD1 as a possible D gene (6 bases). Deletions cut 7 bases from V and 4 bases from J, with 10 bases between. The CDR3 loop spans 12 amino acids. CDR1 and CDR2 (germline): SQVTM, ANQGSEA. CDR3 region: CSADRGNEKLFF. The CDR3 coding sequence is TGCAGCGCGGACAGAGGTAATGAAAAACTGTTTTTT.

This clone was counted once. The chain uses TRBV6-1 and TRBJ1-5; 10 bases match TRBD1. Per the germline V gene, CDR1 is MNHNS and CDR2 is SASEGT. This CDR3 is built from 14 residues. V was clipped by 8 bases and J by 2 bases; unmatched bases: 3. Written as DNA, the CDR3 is TGTGCCAGCGGGGGGACAGGGGGCAATCAGCCCCAGCATTTT. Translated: CASGGTGGNQPQHF.